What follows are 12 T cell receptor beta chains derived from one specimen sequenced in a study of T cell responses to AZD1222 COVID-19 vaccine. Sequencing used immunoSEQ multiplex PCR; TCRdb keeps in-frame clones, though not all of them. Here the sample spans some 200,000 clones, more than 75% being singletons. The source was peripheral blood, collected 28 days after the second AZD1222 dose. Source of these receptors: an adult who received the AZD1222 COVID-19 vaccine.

CDR3 sequence: CASSLGTDYGYTF. The CDR3 DNA is TGTGCCAGCAGTTTAGGGACAGACTATGGCTACACCTTC. The chain uses TRBV28 and TRBJ1-2, with 7 bases matching TRBD1. Germline V lookup: CDR1 MDHEN, CDR2 SYDVKM. With 2 bases clipped from V and 3 bases from J, the junction kept 0 bases outside the gene matches. The CDR3 is 13 residues long.

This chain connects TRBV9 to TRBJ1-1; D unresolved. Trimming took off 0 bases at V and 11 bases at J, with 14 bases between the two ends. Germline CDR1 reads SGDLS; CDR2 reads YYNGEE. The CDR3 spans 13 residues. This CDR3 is CASSVGFGDSAFF. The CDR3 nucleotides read TGTGCCAGCAGCGTAGGATTCGGGGATTCGGCTTTCTTT.

The CDR3 DNA reads TGCGCCAGCAGTCAATTCCATAAGGGACAGACGTACGAGCAGTACTTC. Translating gives CASSQFHKGQTYEQYF. V gene TRBV23-1 combines with J gene TRBJ2-7; 7 positions agree with TRBD1. TRBV23-1 is sorted into the ORF group, with uncertain function. Trimming removed 1 base from V and 4 bases from J; junction bases left unmatched: 10. The CDR3 length is 16 residues.

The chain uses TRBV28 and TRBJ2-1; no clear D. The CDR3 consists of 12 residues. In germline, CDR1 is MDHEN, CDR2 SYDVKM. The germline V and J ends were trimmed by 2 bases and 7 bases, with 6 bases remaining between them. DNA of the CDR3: TGTGCCAGCAGTTTACCCGTAAATGAGCAGTTCTTC. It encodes CASSLPVNEQFF.

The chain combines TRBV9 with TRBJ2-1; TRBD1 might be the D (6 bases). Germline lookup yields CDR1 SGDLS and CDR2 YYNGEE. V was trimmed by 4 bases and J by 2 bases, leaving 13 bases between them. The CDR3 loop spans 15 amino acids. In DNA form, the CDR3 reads TGTGCCAGCAGCAGTAGACAGGACCCCTACAATGAGCAGTTCTTC. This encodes CASSSRQDPYNEQFF.

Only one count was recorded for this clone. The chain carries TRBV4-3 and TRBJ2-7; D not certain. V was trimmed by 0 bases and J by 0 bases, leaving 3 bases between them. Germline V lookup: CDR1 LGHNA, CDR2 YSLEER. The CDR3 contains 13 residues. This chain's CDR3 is CASSQELSYEQYF. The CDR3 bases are TGCGCCAGCAGCCAAGAACTCTCCTACGAGCAGTACTTC.

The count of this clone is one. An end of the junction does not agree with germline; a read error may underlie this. Here the CDR3 DNA reads TGTGCCAGCAGCCCGGGGGGTAGCTATCAGCCCCAGCATTTT. Encoded protein: CASSPGGSYQPQHF. The V and J genes are TRBV6-2 or TRBV6-3 and TRBJ1-5, with TRBD1 as a possible D gene (5 bases). Germline assignment: CDR1 MNHEY and CDR2 SVGEGT. The CDR3 contains 14 residues.

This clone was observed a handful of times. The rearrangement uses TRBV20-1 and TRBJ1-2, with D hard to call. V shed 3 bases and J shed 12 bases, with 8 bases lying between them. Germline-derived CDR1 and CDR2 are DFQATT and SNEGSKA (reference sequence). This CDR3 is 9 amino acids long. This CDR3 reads CSARPGHTF. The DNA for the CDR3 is TGCAGTGCTAGGCCAGGACACACCTTC.

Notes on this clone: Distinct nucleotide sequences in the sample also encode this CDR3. The CDR3 region is CASSLDRGDEKLFF. CDR3 nucleotides: TGCGCCAGCAGCTTGGATAGGGGGGATGAAAAACTGTTTTTT. The V and J genes are TRBV5-1 and TRBJ1-4; D might be TRBD1 (6 bases). Trimming took 0 bases from V and 6 from J, leaving 9 bases between them. The germline V gene encodes CDR1 SGHRS and CDR2 YFSETQ. The CDR3 runs to 14 residues.

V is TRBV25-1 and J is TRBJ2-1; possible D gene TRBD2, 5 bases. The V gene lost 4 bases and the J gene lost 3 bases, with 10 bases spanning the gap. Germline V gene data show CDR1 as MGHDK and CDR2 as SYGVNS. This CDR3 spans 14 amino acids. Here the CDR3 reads CASSGPGNYNEQFF. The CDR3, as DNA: TGTGCCAGCAGTGGCCCGGGGAACTACAATGAGCAGTTCTTC. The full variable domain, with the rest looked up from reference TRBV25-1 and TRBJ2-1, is EADIYQTPRYLVIGTGKKITLECSQTMGHDKMYWYQQDPGMELHLIHYSYGVNSTEKGDLSSESTVSRIRTEHFPLTLESARPSHTSQYLCASSGPGNYNEQFFGPGTRLTVL.

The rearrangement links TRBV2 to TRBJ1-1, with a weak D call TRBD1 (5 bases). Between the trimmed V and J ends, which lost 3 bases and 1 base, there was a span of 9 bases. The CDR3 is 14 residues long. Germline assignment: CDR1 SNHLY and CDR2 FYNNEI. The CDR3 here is CASSDRGGNTEAFF. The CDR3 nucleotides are TGTGCCAGCAGTGACCGGGGGGGGAACACTGAAGCTTTCTTT.

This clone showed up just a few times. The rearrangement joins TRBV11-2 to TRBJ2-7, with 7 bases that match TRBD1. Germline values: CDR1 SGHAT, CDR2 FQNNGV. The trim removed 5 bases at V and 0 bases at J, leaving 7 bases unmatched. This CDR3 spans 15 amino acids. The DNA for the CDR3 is TGTGCCAGCAGCCAGAACCGGGACAGCTCCTACGAGCAGTACTTC. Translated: CASSQNRDSSYEQYF. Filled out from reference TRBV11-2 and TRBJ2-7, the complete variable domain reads EAGVAQSPRYKIIEKRQSVAFWCNPISGHATLYWYQQILGQGPKLLIQFQNNGVVDDSQLPKDRFSAERLKGVDSTLKIQPAKLEDSAVYLCASSQNRDSSYEQYFGPGTRLTVT.